This record covers a single T cell receptor (beta chain). No antigen is known for it. This sample was taken from a study of PD-1 blockade in classical Hodgkin lymphoma. Germline V gene data show CDR1 as SGDLS and CDR2 as YYNGEE. This CDR3 spans 14 amino acids. Trimming cost V 0 bases and J 5 bases, with 11 bases left between them. Time point here: cycle 4 day 1 (C4D1), after more than five weeks of nivolumab. Brentuximab vedotin exposure varied, and every patient relapsed after autologous stem cell transplantation. Classifying best responses yielded complete response, partial response or progressive disease. The method was immunoSEQ multiplex PCR; TCRdb's version includes in-frame clones alone and lacks a portion of them. This table holds about 47,000 clones, roughly 90% found once. Findings of the study overall: Reports indicated that newly diagnosed patients had lower baseline TCR diversity than healthy donors did. Compared with baseline, CD4+ but not CD8+ TCR diversity had risen significantly by C4D1. Newly diagnosed and completely responding patients shared comparable baseline diversity.

J is TRBJ1-1 and V is TRBV9, with a tentative D call TRBD1 (6 bases). This sequence was found in a human donor with classical Hodgkin lymphoma. The sample was peripheral blood mononuclear cells (PBMCs), taken before the fourth cycle of nivolumab. The chain's CDR3 is CASSVAWGRTEAFF. For the CDR3, the DNA is TGTGCCAGCAGCGTAGCGTGGGGGCGAACTGAAGCTTTCTTT. Supplemented by reference TRBV9 and TRBJ1-1, the full variable domain reads DSGVTQTPKHLITATGQRVTLRCSPRSGDLSVYWYQQSLDQGLQFLIQYYNGEERAKGNILERFSAQQFPDLHSELNLSSLELGDSALYFCASSVAWGRTEAFFGQGTRLTVV.